A single sample gave rise to the 28 T cell receptor beta chains below, sequenced in a study of CD8+ T cells in alopecia areata. Sequencing relied on a cDNA template that was reverse transcribed from extracted RNA. Profiling relied on immunoSEQ multiplex PCR, and the TCRdb table lists in-frame clones only, not all of them. Listed for the sample are over 250,000 clones, none seen a single time. Sorting relied on CD4, CD8alpha, NKG2D, NKG2ACE and other markers applied to pooled cutaneous lymph node cells. The specimen sequenced was CD4+ T cells sorted from a lymph node. Receptors originate from a C3H/HeJ mouse with alopecia areata. As its MHC haplotype, the strain has H2-k.

This clone has a handful of counts. Genes here carry mouse names. The read falls 4 residues short of the CDR3 end, and the missing part is taken from the germline J gene. The identical CDR3 is also encoded by other nucleotide sequences in the sample. The chain links TRBV1 to TRBJ2-3, with 8 bases that match TRBD2. There are 15 residues in the CDR3. Losses at the gene ends were 5 bases for V and 0 bases for J; bases not matched to a gene: 4. Germline assignment: CDR1 NSQYPW and CDR2 LRSPGD (reference sequence). CDR3 bases read: TGCACCTGCAGTCCTGACTGGGGTAGTGCAGAA. The encoded protein is CTCSPDWGSAE. Given in full, the CDR3 is CTCSPDWGSAETLYF. Full variable domain (outside the CDR3, taken from reference TRBV1 and TRBJ2-3): VTLLEQNPRWRLVPRGQAVNLRCILKNSQYPWMSWYQQDLQKQLQWLFTLRSPGDKEVKSLPGADYLATRVTDTELRLQVANMSQGRTLYCTCSPDWGSAETLYFGSGTRLTVL.

As regards this clone: Gene names follow the mouse nomenclature. The read finishes 4 residues shy of the CDR3 end, and the germline J gene is used to complete it. The chain has TRBV13-2 and TRBJ2-5; 8 positions agree with TRBD1. CDR1 and CDR2 (germline): NNHNN, SYGAGS (reference sequence). The CDR3 is made up of 13 amino acids. Incomplete CDR3 DNA: TGTGCCAGCGCCGGACAGGGAAGGGAC. Its protein product is CASAGQGRD. The full CDR3 protein reads CASAGQGRDTQYF.

Details on this clone: Gene names refer to mouse genes. Sequencing ends 4 residues short of the CDR3 end; the germline J gene provides the rest. The gene calls are TRBV5 and TRBJ1-2; possibly TRBD1 for D (6 bases). Trimming pared 0 bases from V and 0 bases from J, leaving 11 bases between. The V gene's germline CDR1 is LGHNA and CDR2 YNLKQL (reference sequence). The CDR3 length is 16 residues. CDR3 bases read: TGTGCCAGCAGCCAAGAACCCGGGACAACAAACTCC. Protein product: CASSQEPGTTNS. The CDR3 in its entirety is CASSQEPGTTNSDYTF.

On this clone itself: Germline and genes here are mouse. The read ends 4 residues before the CDR3 terminus; that terminus is restored from the germline J gene. The chain joins TRBV1 to TRBJ1-1, with a tentative D call TRBD1 (6 bases). The CDR3 consists of 13 residues. CDR1 is NSQYPW and CDR2 is LRSPGD in the germline V gene (reference sequence). CDR3 in amino acids: CTCSASGVTEVFF. Partial CDR3 DNA: TGCACCTGCAGTGCGTCAGGGGTTACA.

For this clone: Gene labels here are mouse ones. The CDR3 end lies 4 residues beyond the end of the read and is filled in from the germline J gene. The chain joins TRBV17 to TRBJ2-1; 9 bases are shared with TRBD1. CDR1 is MNHDT, CDR2 YYDKIL, per germline. V shed 3 bases and J 4 bases; nucleotides not matched to a gene: 1. CDR3 length: 14 residues. Partial CDR3 DNA: TGTGCTAGCAGTAGGGGGACAGGGTATGCT. It specifies CASSRGTGYA. The CDR3 reads in full as CASSRGTGYAEQFF.

This clone came up a few times. Gene and germline names: mouse. The CDR3 goes on 4 residues after the read ends, and that part is filled in from the germline J gene. The chain links TRBV13-1 to TRBJ2-7; D is perhaps TRBD1 (6 bases). Germline assignment: CDR1 NSHNY and CDR2 SYGAGN. V was pared by 0 bases and J by 3 bases, with 10 bases between. The CDR3 runs 14 residues. Incomplete CDR3 DNA: TGTGCCAGCAGTGATGGTGGGGACAACTAT. Protein sequence: CASSDGGDNY. The full CDR3 sequence reads CASSDGGDNYEQYF.

Turning to this clone: Gene names are the mouse ones. The read is 4 residues too short to cover the CDR3 end, so that end is filled in from the germline J gene. V and J are TRBV13-3 and TRBJ1-2, with 7 bases aligning to TRBD1. The CDR3 length is 12 residues. CDR1 and CDR2 from the germline V gene are NNHDY and SYVADS. The part of the CDR3 DNA that was read is TGTGCCAGCAGGTACAGGGGAGGC. Encoded protein: CASRYRGG. The CDR3 in its entirety is CASRYRGGDYTF.

In this sample, this clone turned up a few times. The listed genes are named as in mouse. The read stops 4 residues short of the end of the CDR3; the missing end is completed from the germline J gene. The J gene is TRBJ2-5, the V gene TRBV19, with 8 bases aligning to TRBD2. In germline, CDR1 is FNHDT, CDR2 SITEND (reference sequence). The CDR3 length is 14 residues. This chain's CDR3 is CASSIGWGVDTQYF. The sequenced part of the CDR3 DNA is TGTGCCAGCAGTATAGGCTGGGGGGTAGAC.

A few counts support this clone. Each gene name is a mouse one. The read stops 4 residues short of the end of the CDR3; the missing end is completed from the germline J gene. The V and J genes are TRBV19 and TRBJ2-1; perhaps TRBD1 as D (6 bases). V was pared by 1 base and J by 6 bases, with 8 bases between. Per germline, CDR1 FNHDT and CDR2 SITEND (reference sequence). This CDR3 region has 13 residues. CDR3 DNA (partial): TGTGCCAGCAGTATAAGGGGGTTTGCT. This encodes CASSIRGFA. The CDR3, in full, reads CASSIRGFAEQFF.

To note about this clone: One base away lies a much larger clone, so this may be a sequencing read error. Each gene name is a mouse one. The CDR3 end falls 4 residues outside the read, so it is completed with the germline J gene. The chain carries TRBV13-3 and TRBJ2-5; D gene uncertain. CDR1 NNHDY and CDR2 SYVADS come from the germline V gene. CDR3 length: 11 amino acids. The CDR3 sequence: CASSDSDTQYF. The DNA read from the CDR3 is TGTGCCAGCAGTGATAGTGAC.

About this clone: Mouse gene names apply. Sequencing ends 3 residues short of the CDR3 end; the germline J gene provides the rest. Other DNA sequences of this sample code for an identical CDR3. This chain uses TRBV5 with TRBJ1-6; TRBD1 aligns across 7 bases. Being an ORF, TRBJ1-6 has a function that is uncertain. The CDR3 sequence is 14 residues long. The junction had 2 bases not matched to a gene; V was cut back by 4 bases and J by 5 bases. Germline V gene data show CDR1 as LGHNA and CDR2 as YNLKQL (reference sequence). CDR3 DNA (partial): TGTGCCAGCAGCCCTCAGGGGGATAATTCGCCC. Translating gives CASSPQGDNSP. The entire CDR3 sequence reads CASSPQGDNSPLYF.

This clone was counted a few times. Germline and genes here are mouse. The read halts 4 residues ahead of the CDR3 end, with the missing end drawn from the germline J gene. The chain employs TRBV13-1 and TRBJ2-3; maybe TRBD2 (6 bases). The CDR3 extends over 14 amino acids. CDR1 is NSHNY, CDR2 SYGAGN, per germline. V lost 7 bases and J 0 bases, leaving 12 bases between the germline ends. This CDR3 reads CASARTASAETLYF. Partial CDR3 DNA: TGTGCCAGCGCCAGGACTGCCAGTGCAGAA.

This clone was detected only a few times. The genes and germline here are from mouse. The observed sequence ends 4 residues before the CDR3 terminus, with the missing tail filled in from the germline J gene. The chain employs TRBV13-1 and TRBJ2-1; TRBD2 matches at 8 bases. The CDR3 loop spans 15 amino acids. Per germline, CDR1 NSHNY and CDR2 SYGAGN. V shed 0 bases, J shed 3 bases, and the junction held 2 bases outside the gene matches. The CDR3 bases that were read are TGTGCCAGCAGTGATGCGACTGGGGTCTATGCT. Amino acids: CASSDATGVYA. The full-length CDR3 reads as CASSDATGVYAEQFF.

Turning to this clone: Genes and germline are mouse. The CDR3 end is not reached by the read, which stops 4 residues before it; the germline J gene fills it in. The rearrangement joins TRBV13-1 to TRBJ1-2; 8 bases map to TRBD1. The CDR3 is 13 amino acids. Looked up from germline, CDR1 is NSHNY and CDR2 is SYGAGN. The CDR3 bases that were read are TGTGCCAGCAATCAGGGGGCGGGGTCC. As protein: CASNQGAGS. In full, the CDR3 is CASNQGAGSDYTF.

Ten or more counts support this clone. The gene names here belong to mouse. The read halts 4 residues ahead of the CDR3 end, with the missing end drawn from the germline J gene. The chain uses TRBV13-1 and TRBJ1-2; 9 bases are a match to TRBD1. Germline V gene lookup returns CDR1 NSHNY and CDR2 SYGAGN. The CDR3 runs 13 residues. Incomplete CDR3 DNA: TGTGCCAGCAGTCCGGGACAGGGTACC. Translating gives CASSPGQGT. The whole CDR3 protein reads CASSPGQGTDYTF.

This clone has only a few counts. The genes are named according to mouse. The read ends 4 residues early relative to the CDR3; the germline J gene fills the gap. The V call is TRBV5, the J call TRBJ1-1; weak D call: TRBD1 (5 bases). CDR1 and CDR2 from the germline V gene are LGHNA and YNLKQL (reference sequence). There are 14 residues in the CDR3. The V end was cut by 1 base, the J end by 4 bases, with 10 bases between. CDR3 amino acids: CASSQAGLGTEVFF. CDR3 bases read: TGTGCCAGCAGCCAAGCAGGGTTGGGCACA.

The table lists this clone with a few counts. The genes are named according to mouse. The read ends 4 residues early relative to the CDR3; the germline J gene fills the gap. The V gene is TRBV13-3, the J gene TRBJ2-1; 10 nucleotides agree with TRBD1. CDR3 length: 14 amino acids. Germline values: CDR1 NNHDY, CDR2 SYVADS. The DNA read from the CDR3 is TGTGCCAGCAGTCGACAGGGGGCGGGAGCT. Amino acids: CASSRQGAGA. The complete CDR3 sequence is CASSRQGAGAEQFF.

Note on this clone: Any gene name here is a mouse gene name. The observed sequence ends 4 residues before the CDR3 terminus, with the missing tail filled in from the germline J gene. The J gene is TRBJ2-2, the V gene TRBV5, with D possibly TRBD1 on 6 matching bases. CDR3 length equals 16 residues. Between the trimmed V and J ends, which lost 4 bases and 0 bases, there was a span of 12 bases. From germline, CDR1 is LGHNA and CDR2 YNLKQL (reference sequence). The CDR3 DNA, read in part, is TGTGCCAGCAGCCCCCGACAGGAATCAAACACCGGG. This sequence encodes CASSPRQESNTG. The full CDR3 protein is CASSPRQESNTGQLYF.

This clone was detected only a few times. Gene names follow the mouse nomenclature. Read data end 4 residues before the CDR3 end; the end is taken from the germline J gene. The chain joins TRBV31 to TRBJ2-7; possible D gene TRBD1, 6 bases. Germline V gene lookup returns CDR1 GKSSPN and CDR2 SITVG. This CDR3 is built from 13 residues. The CDR3 region is CAWSPWDKYEQYF. The sequenced CDR3 bases are TGTGCCTGGAGCCCCTGGGACAAATAT.

This clone was picked up a small number of times. Genes and germline come from the mouse. Read data end 4 residues before the CDR3 end; the end is taken from the germline J gene. V is TRBV13-2 and J is TRBJ1-1; tentatively, D is TRBD1 (5 bases). This CDR3 is 10 amino acids long. Per the germline V gene, CDR1 is NNHNN and CDR2 is SYGAGS (reference sequence). The part of the CDR3 DNA that was read is TGTGCCAGCGGCGGACAA. Protein product: CASGGQ. The whole CDR3 protein reads CASGGQEVFF.

This clone was seen more than once but under ten times. Germline and genes: mouse. Sequencing ends 4 residues short of the CDR3 end; the germline J gene provides the rest. The V call is TRBV13-1, the J call TRBJ2-3, with a tentative D call TRBD1 (5 bases). Per the germline V gene, CDR1 is NSHNY and CDR2 is SYGAGN. The CDR3 spans 15 residues. V was clipped by 0 bases and J by 1 base, with 9 bases between them. The CDR3 bases that were read are TGTGCCAGCAGTGATGAGCAGGGCGGTGCAGAA. Its protein product is CASSDEQGGAE. The entire CDR3 is CASSDEQGGAETLYF.

In this sample, this clone turned up a few times. Gene names are mouse gene names. The read halts 4 residues ahead of the CDR3 end, with the missing end drawn from the germline J gene. This chain uses TRBV19 with TRBJ2-3; 12 bases map to TRBD2. With V trimmed by 2 bases and J by 0 bases, 7 bases remained unmatched. Germline CDR1 FNHDT, CDR2 SITEND (reference sequence). The CDR3 consists of 18 residues. The part of the CDR3 DNA that was read is TGTGCCAGCAGTATTTTGGGACTGGGGGGCTCGAGTGCAGAA. Amino acids: CASSILGLGGSSAE. The full CDR3 protein is CASSILGLGGSSAETLYF.

Of note for this clone: Mouse gene names and germline throughout. The sequence runs out 4 residues before the end of the CDR3; the remainder is reconstructed from the germline J gene. This CDR3 is also generated by other DNA sequences in the sample. The V and J genes are TRBV31 and TRBJ1-2; 8 positions match TRBD1. The CDR3 is 14 amino acids. The ends lost 0 bases at V and 1 base at J; junction bases unmatched: 1. Germline assignment: CDR1 GKSSPN and CDR2 SITVG. The CDR3 sequence is CAWSLGQGNSDYTF. The covered CDR3 bases are TGTGCCTGGAGTCTAGGACAGGGAAACTCC.

This clone came up a few times. The gene names here belong to mouse. The CDR3 loop is CASGADRGRRSDYTF. The sequenced part of the CDR3 DNA is TGTGCCAGCGGTGCCGACAGGGGGCGCCGCTCC. J is TRBJ1-2 and V is TRBV13-2; TRBD1 aligns across 10 bases. With the read ending 4 residues before the CDR3 end, the germline J gene is used to fill in that end. V dropped 3 bases and J dropped 4; count of bases not matched to a gene: 6. There are 15 residues in the CDR3. The V gene's germline CDR1 is NNHNN and CDR2 SYGAGS (reference sequence).

This clone was seen more than once but under ten times. Gene names denote mouse genes. With the read ending 4 residues before the CDR3 end, the germline J gene is used to fill in that end. This rearrangement joins TRBV31 to TRBJ2-5; the D gene is possibly TRBD2 (7 bases). The germline CDR1 and CDR2 sequences are GKSSPN and SITVG. V lost 0 bases to trimming and J lost 2 bases, with 12 bases between them. This CDR3 has 15 amino acids. The CDR3 bases that were read are TGTGCCTGGAGTCTTGCTGGGGGCCCCCAAGAC. This gives the protein CAWSLAGGPQD. The CDR3 in its entirety is CAWSLAGGPQDTQYF. Using reference TRBV31 and TRBJ2-5 for the parts outside the CDR3, the full variable domain is AQTIHQWPVAEIKAVGSPLSLGCTIKGKSSPNLYWYWQATGGTLQQLFYSITVGQVESVVQLNLSASRPKDDQFILSTEKLLLSHSGFYLCAWSLAGGPQDTQYFGPGTRLLVL.

This clone was detected a few times. Genes and germline are mouse. The read finishes 4 residues shy of the CDR3 end, and the germline J gene is used to complete it. The gene calls are TRBV17 and TRBJ2-3; 10 nucleotides agree with TRBD2. The trim removed 5 bases at V and 1 base at J, leaving 3 bases unmatched. The CDR3 is 15 amino acids. In germline, CDR1 is MNHDT, CDR2 YYDKIL. The CDR3 protein is CASSAGGAGAETLYF. The covered CDR3 bases are TGTGCTAGCAGTGCTGGGGGGGCGGGTGCAGAA. Drawing the rest from reference TRBV17 and TRBJ2-3, the complete variable domain is DTTVKQNPRYKLARVGKPVNLICSQTMNHDTMYWYQKKPNQAPKLLLFYYDKILNREADTFEKFQSSRPNNSFCSLYIGSAGLEYSAMYLCASSAGGAGAETLYFGSGTRLTVL.

With respect to this clone: Gene names refer to mouse genes. The read stops 4 residues short of the end of the CDR3; the missing end is completed from the germline J gene. Other DNA sequences in this specimen translate into the identical CDR3. The chain links TRBV1 to TRBJ2-3; TRBD2 matches at 12 bases. Germline loops: CDR1 NSQYPW, CDR2 LRSPGD (reference sequence). The CDR3 extends over 15 amino acids. The V gene end was trimmed by 4 bases and the J gene end by 1 base; junction bases not matched to a gene: 0. CDR3 in amino acids: CTCSGTGGGAETLYF. Partial CDR3 DNA: TGCACCTGCAGTGGGACTGGGGGGGGTGCAGAA.

As to this clone: Genes and germline are mouse. The read terminates 4 residues ahead of where the CDR3 ends, so the germline J gene completes it. The chain recombines TRBV13-1 with TRBJ2-5; 11 nucleotides agree with TRBD2. The V gene's germline CDR1 is NSHNY and CDR2 SYGAGN. This CDR3 comprises 14 residues. CDR3 region: CASRETGGEDTQYF. The covered CDR3 bases are TGTGCCAGCAGAGAGACTGGGGGGGAAGAC.